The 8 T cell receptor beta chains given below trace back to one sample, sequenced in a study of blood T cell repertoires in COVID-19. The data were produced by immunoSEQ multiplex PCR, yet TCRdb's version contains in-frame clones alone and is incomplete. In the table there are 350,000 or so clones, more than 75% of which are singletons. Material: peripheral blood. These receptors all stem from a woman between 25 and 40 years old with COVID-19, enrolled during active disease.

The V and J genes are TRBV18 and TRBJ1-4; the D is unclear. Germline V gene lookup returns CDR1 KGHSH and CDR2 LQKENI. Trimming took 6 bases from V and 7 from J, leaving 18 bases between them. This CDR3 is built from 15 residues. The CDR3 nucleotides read TGTGCCAGCTCGCCCTCCCAGGCTAGCACTGAAAAACTGTTTTTT. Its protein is CASSPSQASTEKLFF.

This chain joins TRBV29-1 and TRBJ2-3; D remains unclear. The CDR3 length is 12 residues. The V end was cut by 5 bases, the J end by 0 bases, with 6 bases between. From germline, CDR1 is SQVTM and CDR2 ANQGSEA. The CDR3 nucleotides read TGCAGCGTTCGAGCTAGCACAGATACGCAGTATTTT. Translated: CSVRASTDTQYF.

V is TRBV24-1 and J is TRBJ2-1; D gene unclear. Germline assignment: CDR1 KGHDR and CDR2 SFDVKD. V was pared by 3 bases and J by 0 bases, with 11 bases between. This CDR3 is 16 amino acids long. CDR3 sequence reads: CATSDGPPDSYNEQFF. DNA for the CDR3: TGTGCCACCAGTGATGGGCCTCCGGACTCCTACAATGAGCAGTTCTTC.

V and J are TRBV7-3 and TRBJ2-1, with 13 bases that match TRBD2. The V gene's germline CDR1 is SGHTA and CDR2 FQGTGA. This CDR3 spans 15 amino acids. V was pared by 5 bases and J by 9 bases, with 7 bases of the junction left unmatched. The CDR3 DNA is TGTGCCAGCAGCCCTGGACTAGCGGGAGTGGCTGAGCAGTTCTTC. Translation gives CASSPGLAGVAEQFF.

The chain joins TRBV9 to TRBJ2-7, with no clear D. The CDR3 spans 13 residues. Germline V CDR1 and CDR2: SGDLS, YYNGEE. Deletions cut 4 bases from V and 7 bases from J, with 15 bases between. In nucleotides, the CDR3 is TGTGCCAGCAGCCCGTATAGCCTTTCTGAGCAGTACTTC. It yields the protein CASSPYSLSEQYF. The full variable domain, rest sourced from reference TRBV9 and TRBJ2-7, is DSGVTQTPKHLITATGQRVTLRCSPRSGDLSVYWYQQSLDQGLQFLIQYYNGEERAKGNILERFSAQQFPDLHSELNLSSLELGDSALYFCASSPYSLSEQYFGPGTRLTVT.

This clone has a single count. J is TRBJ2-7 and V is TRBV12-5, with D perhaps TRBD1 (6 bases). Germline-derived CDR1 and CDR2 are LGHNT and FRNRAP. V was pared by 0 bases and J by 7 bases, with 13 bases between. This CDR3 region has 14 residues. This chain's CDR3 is CASGLVPTGNEQYF. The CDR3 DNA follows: TGTGCTAGTGGTTTGGTACCTACAGGGAATGAGCAGTACTTC.

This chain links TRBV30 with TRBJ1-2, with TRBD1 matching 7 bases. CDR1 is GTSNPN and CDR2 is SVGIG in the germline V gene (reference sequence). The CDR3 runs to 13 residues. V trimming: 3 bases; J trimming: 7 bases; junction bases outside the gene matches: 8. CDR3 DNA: TGTGCCTGGAGCACAGGGGATTTGACTGGCTACACCTTC. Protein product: CAWSTGDLTGYTF.

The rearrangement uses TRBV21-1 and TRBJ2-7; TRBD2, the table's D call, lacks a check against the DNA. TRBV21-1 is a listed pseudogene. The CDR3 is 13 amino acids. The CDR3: CARGGRQEYEQYF. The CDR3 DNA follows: TGTGCCAGGGGGGGGAGGCAAGAATACGAGCAGTACTTC.